These 18 T cell receptor beta chains share one sample of origin, sequenced in a study of blood T cell repertoires in COVID-19. TCRdb's copy holds only in-frame clones and misses some; the assay was immunoSEQ multiplex PCR. The table records about 410,000 clones, 90% of them present only once. Sequences were obtained from PBMCs or T cells enriched from blood (not recorded which). The receptors here all came from a man aged 18 to 29 who had recovered from COVID-19.

The V gene is TRBV2, the J gene TRBJ1-6; D gene unclear. The V and J ends lost 4 bases and 14 bases respectively, with 9 bases between them. CDR1 is SNHLY and CDR2 is FYNNEI in the germline V gene. CDR3 length: 11 residues. The CDR3 sequence: CASSVSGSLHF. Written as DNA, the CDR3 is TGTGCCAGCAGTGTTTCGGGATCCCTCCACTTT.

J is TRBJ1-4 and V is TRBV28, with TRBD1 identical over 9 bases. Germline trimming cut 7 bases from V and 5 bases from J; bases unmatched to any gene: 5. CDR3 length: 14 residues. Germline values: CDR1 MDHEN, CDR2 SYDVKM. CDR3 residues: CASTFGTGNEKLFF. The CDR3 DNA follows: TGTGCCAGCACCTTCGGGACAGGGAATGAAAAACTGTTTTTT.

The chain uses TRBV7-2 and TRBJ2-3, with a weak D call TRBD2 (7 bases). Trimming shortened V by 2 bases and J by 3 bases, and 15 bases separated the two germline ends. The CDR3 is 16 amino acids. CDR1 is SGHTA and CDR2 is FQGNSA in the germline V gene. The CDR3 region has the DNA TGTGCCAGCAGCTTAATAGGGGGGGCGCGTACAGATACGCAGTATTTT. It encodes CASSLIGGARTDTQYF.

This chain uses TRBV2 with TRBJ1-1; 8 bases match TRBD1. The CDR3 has 14 residues. V trimming: 6 bases; J trimming: 2 bases; junction bases outside the gene matches: 5. The germline V gene encodes CDR1 SNHLY and CDR2 FYNNEI. CDR3 protein: CASRADRGNTEAFF. The CDR3, as DNA: TGTGCCAGCAGAGCCGACAGGGGTAACACTGAAGCTTTCTTT.

The V and J genes are TRBV19 and TRBJ2-7; a weak D match, TRBD2 (5 bases). This CDR3 spans 15 amino acids. The V and J ends lost 3 bases and 3 bases respectively, with 15 bases between them. Germline V lookup: CDR1 LNHDA, CDR2 SQIVND (reference sequence). The CDR3 reads CASSIGEPTLYEQYF. The CDR3 bases are TGTGCCAGTAGTATCGGGGAACCGACTCTCTACGAGCAGTACTTC. The whole variable domain, filled in from reference TRBV19 and TRBJ2-7, reads DGGITQSPKYLFRKEGQNVTLSCEQNLNHDAMYWYRQDPGQGLRLIYYSQIVNDFQKGDIAEGYSVSREKKESFPLTVTSAQKNPTAFYLCASSIGEPTLYEQYFGPGTRLTVT.

The genes are TRBV18 and TRBJ1-1; tentative D call: TRBD1 (6 bases). The germline V gene has CDR1 KGHSH and CDR2 LQKENI. The CDR3 covers 14 residues. Trimming stripped 3 bases from V and 5 bases from J, with 13 bases between. The CDR3: CASSPGGLGTEAFF. CDR3 DNA: TGTGCCAGCTCACCTGGGGGCCTGGGTACTGAAGCTTTCTTT.

This clone was seen just once. The V gene is TRBV11-2, the J gene TRBJ2-1; TRBD2 aligns across 9 bases. The CDR3 sequence is 15 residues long. CDR1 and CDR2 (germline): SGHAT, FQNNGV. The ends lost 4 bases at V and 1 base at J; junction bases unmatched: 2. Here the CDR3 DNA reads TGTGCCAGCAGCTATAGCGGGAGATCCTACAATGAGCAGTTCTTC. As protein: CASSYSGRSYNEQFF.

This clone came up once. The chain has TRBV19 and TRBJ1-2, with a weak D call TRBD1 (6 bases). In germline, CDR1 is LNHDA, CDR2 SQIVND (reference sequence). Trimming took off 10 bases at V and 6 bases at J, with 18 bases between the two ends. This CDR3 is 13 amino acids long. The CDR3, as DNA: TGTGCCACCGAGGGGGGGGTTGACAATGGCTACACCTTC. Its protein is CATEGGVDNGYTF. Variable domain in full (rest from reference TRBV19 and TRBJ1-2): DGGITQSPKYLFRKEGQNVTLSCEQNLNHDAMYWYRQDPGQGLRLIYYSQIVNDFQKGDIAEGYSVSREKKESFPLTVTSAQKNPTAFYLCATEGGVDNGYTFGSGTRLTVV.

This rearrangement joins TRBV30 to TRBJ1-6, with a weak D call TRBD1 (6 bases). Germline V lookup: CDR1 GTSNPN, CDR2 SVGIG (reference sequence). V dropped 5 bases and J dropped 9 bases, with 14 bases sitting between them. The CDR3 covers 13 residues. The CDR3 reads CAWSEGVGSPLHF. Here the CDR3 DNA reads TGTGCCTGGTCTGAGGGGGTAGGTTCACCCCTCCACTTT.

The chain joins TRBV6-5 to TRBJ2-2, with TRBD1 matching over 7 bases. Germline V gives CDR1 MNHEY, CDR2 SVGAGI. This CDR3 has 14 amino acids. V lost 8 bases, J lost 5 bases, and 8 bases stayed unmatched. The CDR3 DNA reads TGTGCCAGCTTCGACAGGGCTAGGACCGGGGAGCTGTTTTTT. It is translated as CASFDRARTGELFF.

This clone has a single count. This rearrangement joins TRBV5-1 to TRBJ1-1; TRBD1 is a possible D gene (6 bases). Germline V CDR1 and CDR2: SGHRS, YFSETQ. The CDR3 is made up of 17 amino acids. V lost 2 bases and J 0 bases, leaving 17 bases between the germline ends. The CDR3, as DNA: TGCGCCAGCAGCTTAACCCCCCCCAAGGGGGTGAACACTGAAGCTTTCTTT. Translation gives CASSLTPPKGVNTEAFF.

The V gene is TRBV6-5, the J gene TRBJ2-7; 7 bases agree with TRBD2. From germline, CDR1 is MNHEY and CDR2 SVGAGI. V dropped 7 bases and J dropped 0; count of bases not matched to a gene: 6. This CDR3 is built from 14 residues. CDR3 protein: CASTRGDVSYEQYF. The DNA of the CDR3 is TGTGCCAGCACCCGGGGGGACGTCTCCTACGAGCAGTACTTC.

The chain couples TRBV24-1 to TRBJ1-5, with D unresolved. Germline V gives CDR1 KGHDR, CDR2 SFDVKD. The CDR3 runs 11 residues. V gave up 1 base and J gave up 9 bases, with 3 bases separating them. This chain's CDR3 is CATSDFGPQHF. The CDR3 DNA sequence: TGTGCCACCAGTGATTTCGGGCCCCAGCATTTT.

The rearrangement joins TRBV29-1 to TRBJ2-2; 7 positions match TRBD2. The CDR3 is made up of 15 amino acids. The germline V gene encodes CDR1 SQVTM and CDR2 ANQGSEA. Trimming removed 8 bases from V and 1 base from J; junction bases left unmatched: 10. The CDR3 nucleotides read TGCAGCACCTGGGGGGGTGGCAGGAACACCGGGGAGCTGTTTTTT. Translated, it gives CSTWGGGRNTGELFF.

The CDR3 sequence: CASSQPGHGYGYTF. DNA of the CDR3: TGCGCCAGCAGCCAACCCGGACACGGCTATGGCTACACCTTC. The chain recombines TRBV4-1 with TRBJ1-2; maybe TRBD1 (5 bases). V dropped 2 bases and J dropped 4 bases, with 11 bases sitting between them. The germline CDR1 and CDR2 sequences are MGHRA and YSYEKL. The CDR3 consists of 14 residues.

This clone was seen once. CDR3 sequence (DNA): TGTGCCAGTTTGGGGGCTAGCTCTGGAAACACCATATATTTT. Residues: CASLGASSGNTIYF. The V and J genes are TRBV28 and TRBJ1-3, with a weak D call TRBD1 (6 bases). The CDR3 runs 14 residues. The V and J ends lost 9 bases and 0 bases respectively, with 12 bases between them. The V gene's germline CDR1 is MDHEN and CDR2 SYDVKM.

V gene TRBV28 combines with J gene TRBJ1-4; the D gene is possibly TRBD1 (5 bases). The CDR3 contains 14 residues. Germline CDR1 is MDHEN and CDR2 is SYDVKM. Trimming cost V 5 bases and J 7 bases, with 14 bases left between them. CDR3 in amino acids: CASSSGGGGEKLFF. DNA for the CDR3: TGTGCCAGCAGTAGCGGTGGGGGGGGTGAAAAACTGTTTTTT.

The genes are TRBV28 and TRBJ2-1, with TRBD2 identical over 10 bases. The trim removed 3 bases at V and 8 bases at J, leaving 10 bases unmatched. The CDR3 is 16 amino acids. Germline CDR1 reads MDHEN; CDR2 reads SYDVKM. The CDR3 protein is CASSLLAGASLDEQFF. In DNA form, the CDR3 reads TGTGCCAGCAGTTTGCTAGCGGGAGCCTCGCTAGATGAGCAGTTCTTC.